A selection of T cell receptor beta chains follows, all from one sample in a study of cytomegalovirus exposure and HLA in healthy donors. TCRdb's copy holds only in-frame clones and misses some; the assay was immunoSEQ multiplex PCR. Here the sample spans 150,000 to 200,000 clones, over 75% being singletons. Sequencing was performed on PBMCs. The receptors come from a woman in her late teens or twenties in good health and CMV-seronegative. Each CDR3 is given with its conserved first and last residue. Fields, in order: J gene, V gene, D gene, clone size, CDR3 protein, CDR3 DNA. The D gene is left open where the match is weak. Rows give clone size only sometimes, using once, few, many, or a class for an expanded clone.

TRBJ2-5 TRBV28 - once CASSFTGRNQETQYF TGTGCCAGCAGTTTTACAGGACGAAATCAAGAGACCCAGTACTTC
TRBJ2-5 TRBV2 TRBD2 few CASSEQRGGFETQYF TGTGCCAGCAGTGAACAGCGGGGGGGTTTCGAGACCCAGTACTTC
TRBJ2-1 TRBV2 - once CASSVGGPLRYNEQFF TGTGCCAGCAGTGTCGGCGGCCCGCTCCGATACAATGAGCAGTTCTTC
TRBJ1-4 TRBV5-1 TRBD1 - CASSTGQGAIEKLFF TGCGCCAGCAGCACGGGACAGGGGGCCATTGAAAAACTGTTTTTT
TRBJ2-5 TRBV7-3 - - CASSLEGSRQTQYF TGTGCCAGCAGCTTAGAGGGCTCACGGCAGACCCAGTACTTC
TRBJ1-6 TRBV2 - - CASSEALSILHF TGTGCCAGCAGTGAAGCTCTTAGTATCCTCCACTTT
TRBJ2-1 TRBV6-5 TRBD2 - CASSYGRASSYNEQFF TGTGCCAGCAGTTACGGGAGGGCCTCCTCCTACAATGAGCAGTTCTTC
TRBJ1-5 TRBV5-4 - - CASSAYGQPQHF TGTGCCAGCAGCGCGTACGGTCAGCCCCAGCATTTT
TRBJ1-1 TRBV29-1 TRBD1 few CSVCGRDRDQMNTEAFF TGCAGCGTCTGTGGGAGAGACAGGGACCAAATGAACACTGAAGCTTTCTTT
TRBJ2-1 TRBV5-1 - - CASSHRQASSYNEQFF TGCGCCAGCAGCCATAGACAGGCGAGCTCCTACAATGAGCAGTTCTTC
TRBJ2-2 TRBV10-3 - - CAIKGQGSETGELFF TGTGCCATCAAGGGTCAGGGGTCGGAGACCGGGGAGCTGTTTTTT
TRBJ2-3 TRBV6-1 - few CASSEYWGLRGTQYF TGTGCCAGCAGTGAATACTGGGGGCTGAGGGGTACGCAGTATTTT
TRBJ2-7 TRBV28 TRBD2 - CASSSPPASGSVGEQYF TGTGCCAGCTCCTCCCCCCCGGCTAGCGGCTCCGTGGGGGAGCAGTACTTC
TRBJ1-5 TRBV11-2 - once CASSWSDRSIYSNQPQHF TGTGCCAGCAGCTGGTCCGACAGGTCAATTTATAGCAATCAGCCCCAGCATTTT
TRBJ1-1 TRBV4-1 TRBD1 - CASSPPDRATEAFF TGCGCCAGCAGCCCCCCCGACAGGGCTACTGAAGCTTTCTTT
TRBJ2-5 TRBV18 TRBD2 - CASSPTSGGQGETQYF TGTGCCAGCTCACCAACCAGCGGGGGGCAGGGAGAGACCCAGTACTTC
TRBJ2-5 TRBV6-5 - - CASSYGVAPQETQYF TGTGCCAGCAGTTACGGGGTAGCGCCTCAAGAGACCCAGTACTTC
TRBJ2-2 TRBV28 - - CASSSGSVGTGELFF TGTGCCAGCAGTTCGGGTTCCGTGGGCACCGGGGAGCTGTTTTTT
TRBJ1-2 TRBV19 TRBD1 - CASSRVGTGELYGYTF TGTGCCAGTAGTAGAGTCGGGACAGGAGAACTCTATGGCTACACCTTC
TRBJ1-6 TRBV5-1 - - CASSLAQGPNSPLHF TGCGCCAGCAGCTTGGCGCAGGGCCCTAATTCACCCCTCCACTTT
TRBJ2-7 TRBV6-5 TRBD1 - CASSYSGDSSYEQYF TGTGCCAGCAGTTACTCGGGGGACAGCTCCTACGAGCAGTACTTC
TRBJ2-3 TRBV10-3 TRBD2 - CAISVSSGRSDTQYF TGTGCCATCAGTGTATCTAGCGGGAGATCAGATACGCAGTATTTT
TRBJ1-4 TRBV29-1 - - CSVGWGVNEKLFF TGCAGCGTTGGTTGGGGAGTTAATGAAAAACTGTTTTTT
TRBJ2-7 TRBV4-2 - - CASSQLFSYEQYF TGTGCCAGCAGCCAACTGTTCTCCTACGAGCAGTACTTC
TRBJ1-1 TRBV19 - - CASTMRSIREAFF TGTGCCAGTACAATGAGGAGCATTCGGGAAGCTTTCTTT
TRBJ1-2 TRBV7-3 - - CASSEEPSTGLFGYTF TGTGCCAGCAGCGAAGAGCCCTCAACAGGGCTTTTTGGCTACACCTTC
TRBJ1-3 TRBV5-1 - - CASSLWSFSGNTIYF TGCGCCAGCAGCTTGTGGAGCTTCTCTGGAAACACCATATATTTT
TRBJ1-1 TRBV30 - - CAWTGVNTEAFF TGTGCCTGGACGGGGGTGAACACTGAAGCTTTCTTT
TRBJ2-7 TRBV11-2 - - CASSLLRYEQYF TGTGCCAGCAGCCTCTTGAGGTACGAGCAGTACTTC
TRBJ1-2 TRBV6-1 TRBD1 - CASRLQGAGYGYTF TGTGCCAGCAGACTACAGGGGGCTGGCTATGGCTACACCTTC
TRBJ1-1 TRBV30 - once CAWSYSKPNTEAFF TGTGCCTGGAGTTACAGCAAACCGAACACTGAAGCTTTCTTT
TRBJ2-7 TRBV28 - - CASSFRGPLYEQYF TGTGCCAGCAGTTTTCGAGGGCCCCTCTACGAGCAGTACTTC
TRBJ2-5 TRBV6-4 TRBD2 - CASSDMSGRGEKETQYF TGTGCCAGCAGTGACATGAGCGGGAGGGGTGAGAAAGAGACCCAGTACTTC
TRBJ1-3 TRBV5-6 TRBD1 - CASSFRTGFGNTIYF TGTGCCAGCAGCTTCCGGACAGGGTTTGGAAACACCATATATTTT
TRBJ2-3 TRBV5-1 - - CASRRGAGDTQYF TGCGCCAGCAGACGGGGGGCCGGAGATACGCAGTATTTT
TRBJ1-5 TRBV2 TRBD1 once CASSRDRGNQPQHF TGTGCCAGCAGCAGGGACAGGGGAAATCAGCCCCAGCATTTT
TRBJ2-1 TRBV19 TRBD2 - CASSIGSSGYNEQFF TGTGCCAGTAGTATCGGGTCTAGCGGTTACAATGAGCAGTTCTTC
TRBJ1-1 TRBV5-1 - - CASSFIGHMNTEAFF TGCGCCAGCAGCTTTATCGGACATATGAACACTGAAGCTTTCTTT
TRBJ2-3 TRBV15 - - CATSRPRRASTDTQYF TGTGCCACCAGCAGACCAAGAAGAGCTAGCACAGATACGCAGTATTTT
TRBJ1-4 TRBV11-2 - - CASSLVGGAEKLFF TGTGCCAGCAGCTTAGTGGGGGGGGCTGAAAAACTGTTTTTT
TRBJ2-7 TRBV4-1 - - CASSQAAQGPLSYEQYF TGCGCCAGCAGCCAAGCCGCGCAGGGGCCCCTCTCCTACGAGCAGTACTTC